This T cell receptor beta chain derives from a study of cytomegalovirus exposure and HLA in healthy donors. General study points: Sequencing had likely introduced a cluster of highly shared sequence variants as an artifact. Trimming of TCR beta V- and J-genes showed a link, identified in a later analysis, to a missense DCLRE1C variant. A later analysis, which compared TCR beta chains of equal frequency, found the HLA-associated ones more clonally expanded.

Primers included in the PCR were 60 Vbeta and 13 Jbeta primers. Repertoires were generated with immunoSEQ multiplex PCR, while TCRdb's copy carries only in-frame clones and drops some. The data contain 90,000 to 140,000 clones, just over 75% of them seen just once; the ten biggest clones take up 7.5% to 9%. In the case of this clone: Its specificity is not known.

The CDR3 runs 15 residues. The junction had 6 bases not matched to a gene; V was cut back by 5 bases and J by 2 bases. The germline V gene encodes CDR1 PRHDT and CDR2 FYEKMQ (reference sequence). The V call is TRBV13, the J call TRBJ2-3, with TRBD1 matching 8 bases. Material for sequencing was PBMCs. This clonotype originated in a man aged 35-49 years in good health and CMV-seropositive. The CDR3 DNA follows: TGTGCCAGCAGCAATAGACAGGGGTACACAGATACGCAGTATTTT. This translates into CASSNRQGYTDTQYF.